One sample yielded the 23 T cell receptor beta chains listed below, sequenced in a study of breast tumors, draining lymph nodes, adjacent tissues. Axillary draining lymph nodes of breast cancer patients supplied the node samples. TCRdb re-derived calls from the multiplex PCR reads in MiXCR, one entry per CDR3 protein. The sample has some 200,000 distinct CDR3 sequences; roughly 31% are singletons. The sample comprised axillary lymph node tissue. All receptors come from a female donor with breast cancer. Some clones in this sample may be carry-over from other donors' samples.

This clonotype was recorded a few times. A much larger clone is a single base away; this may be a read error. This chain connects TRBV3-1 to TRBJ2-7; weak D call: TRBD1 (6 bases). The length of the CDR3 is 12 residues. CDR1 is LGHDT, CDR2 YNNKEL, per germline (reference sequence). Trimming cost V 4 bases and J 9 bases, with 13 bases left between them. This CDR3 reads CASSPARGRQYF. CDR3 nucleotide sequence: TGTGCCAGCAGCCCCGCGAGGGGGAGGCAGTACTTC.

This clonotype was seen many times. The DNA of the CDR3 is TGTGCCAGCAGCCCGGACAAGAACTATGGCTACACCTTC. Encoded protein: CASSPDKNYGYTF. The rearrangement joins TRBV5-8 to TRBJ1-2; TRBD1 might be the D (5 bases). The germline CDR1 and CDR2 sequences are SGHTS and YDEGEE. The V and J ends lost 4 bases and 2 bases respectively, with 9 bases between them. The CDR3 consists of 13 residues.

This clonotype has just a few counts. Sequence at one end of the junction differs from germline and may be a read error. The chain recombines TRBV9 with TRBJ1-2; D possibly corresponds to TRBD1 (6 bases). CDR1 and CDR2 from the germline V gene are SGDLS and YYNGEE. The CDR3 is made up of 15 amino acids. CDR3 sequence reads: CASSVTGSKGDGSTF. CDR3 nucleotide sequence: TGTGCCAGCAGCGTTACAGGGTCGAAGGGTGATGGCTCCACCTTC. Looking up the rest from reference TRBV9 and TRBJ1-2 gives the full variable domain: DSGVTQTPKHLITATGQRVTLRCSPRSGDLSVYWYQQSLDQGLQFLIQYYNGEERAKGNILERFSAQQFPDLHSELNLSSLELGDSALYFCASSVTGSKGDGSTFGSGTRLTVV.

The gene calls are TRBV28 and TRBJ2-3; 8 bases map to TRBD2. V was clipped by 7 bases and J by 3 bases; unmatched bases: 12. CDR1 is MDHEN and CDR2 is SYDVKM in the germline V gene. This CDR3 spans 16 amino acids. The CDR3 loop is CASTKERGRRTDTQYF. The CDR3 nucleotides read TGTGCCAGCACAAAGGAGCGGGGGAGGCGAACAGATACGCAGTATTTT.

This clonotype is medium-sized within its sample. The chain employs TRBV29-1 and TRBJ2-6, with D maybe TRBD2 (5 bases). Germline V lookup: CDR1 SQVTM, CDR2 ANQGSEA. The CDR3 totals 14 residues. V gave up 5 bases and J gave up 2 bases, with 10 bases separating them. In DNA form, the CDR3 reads TGCAGCGTTCGTGAGGGAACTGGGGCCAACGTCCTGACTTTC. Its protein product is CSVREGTGANVLTF.

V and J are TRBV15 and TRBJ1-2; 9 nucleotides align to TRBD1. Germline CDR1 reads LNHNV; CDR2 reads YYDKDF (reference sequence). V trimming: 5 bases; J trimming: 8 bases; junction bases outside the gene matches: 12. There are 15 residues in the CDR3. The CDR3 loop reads CATSLKGQGSGGYTF. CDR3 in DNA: TGTGCCACCAGCCTCAAAGGACAGGGGTCGGGGGGCTACACCTTC.

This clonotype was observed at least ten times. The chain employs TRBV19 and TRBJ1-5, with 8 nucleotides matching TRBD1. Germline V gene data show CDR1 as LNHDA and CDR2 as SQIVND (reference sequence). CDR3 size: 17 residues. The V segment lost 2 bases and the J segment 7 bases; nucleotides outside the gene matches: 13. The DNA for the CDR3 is TGTGCCAGTAGTATAAATCTTGGCAGGGGGCAGGAACAGCCCCAGCATTTT. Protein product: CASSINLGRGQEQPQHF.

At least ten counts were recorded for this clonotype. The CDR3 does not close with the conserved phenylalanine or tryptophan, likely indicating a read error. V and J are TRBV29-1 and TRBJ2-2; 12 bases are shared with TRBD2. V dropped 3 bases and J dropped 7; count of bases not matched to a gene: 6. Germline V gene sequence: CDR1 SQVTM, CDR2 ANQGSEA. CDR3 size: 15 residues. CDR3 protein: CSVETASGRGGELFS. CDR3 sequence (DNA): TGCAGCGTTGAGACGGCTAGCGGGAGGGGCGGGGAGCTGTTTTCT.

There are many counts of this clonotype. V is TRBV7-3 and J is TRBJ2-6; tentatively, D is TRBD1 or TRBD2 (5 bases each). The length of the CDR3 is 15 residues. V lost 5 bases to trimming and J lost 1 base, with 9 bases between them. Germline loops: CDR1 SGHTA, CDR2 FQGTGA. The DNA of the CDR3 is TGTGCCAGCAGCCCCGAGGGGTCTGGGGCCAACGTCCTGACTTTC. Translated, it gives CASSPEGSGANVLTF.

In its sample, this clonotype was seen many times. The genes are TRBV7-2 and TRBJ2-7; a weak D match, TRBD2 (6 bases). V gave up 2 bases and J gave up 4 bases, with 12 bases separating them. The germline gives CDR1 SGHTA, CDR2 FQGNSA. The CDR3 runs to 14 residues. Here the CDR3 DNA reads TGTGCCAGCAGCTTAAGCGTCGGAGGGTACGAGCAGTACTTC. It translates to CASSLSVGGYEQYF.

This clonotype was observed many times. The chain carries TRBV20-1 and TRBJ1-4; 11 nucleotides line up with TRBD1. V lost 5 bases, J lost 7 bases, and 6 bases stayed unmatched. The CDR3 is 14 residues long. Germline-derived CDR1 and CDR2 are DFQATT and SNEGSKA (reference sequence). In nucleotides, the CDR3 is TGCAGTGCTCCCCGGACAGGGGGCGGTGAAAAACTGTTTTTT. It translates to CSAPRTGGGEKLFF.

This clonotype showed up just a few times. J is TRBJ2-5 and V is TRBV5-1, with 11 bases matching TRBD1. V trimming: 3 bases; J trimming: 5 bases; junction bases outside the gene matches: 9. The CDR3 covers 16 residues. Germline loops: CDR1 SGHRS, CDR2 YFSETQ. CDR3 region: CASSYRGQGAVETQYF. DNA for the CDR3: TGCGCCAGCAGCTACCGAGGACAGGGGGCGGTGGAGACCCAGTACTTC. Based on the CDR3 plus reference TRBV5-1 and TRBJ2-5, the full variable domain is KAGVTQTPRYLIKTRGQQVTLSCSPISGHRSVSWYQQTPGQGLQFLFEYFSETQRNKGNFPGRFSGRQFSNSRSEMNVSTLELGDSALYLCASSYRGQGAVETQYFGPGTRLLVL.

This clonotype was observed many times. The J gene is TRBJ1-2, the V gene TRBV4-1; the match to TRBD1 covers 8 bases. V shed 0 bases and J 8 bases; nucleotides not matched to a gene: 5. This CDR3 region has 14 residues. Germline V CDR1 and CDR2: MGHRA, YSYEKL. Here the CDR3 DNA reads TGCGCCAGCAGCCAAGATGCAGGGGGCGAAGGCTACACCTTC. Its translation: CASSQDAGGEGYTF.

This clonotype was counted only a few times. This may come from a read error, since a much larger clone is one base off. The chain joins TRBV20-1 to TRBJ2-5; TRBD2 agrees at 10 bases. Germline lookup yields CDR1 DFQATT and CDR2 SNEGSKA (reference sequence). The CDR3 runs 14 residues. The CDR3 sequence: CGANRAGGRETQYF. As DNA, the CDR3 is TGCGGTGCTAACCGAGCGGGGGGGAGGGAGACCCAGTACTTC.

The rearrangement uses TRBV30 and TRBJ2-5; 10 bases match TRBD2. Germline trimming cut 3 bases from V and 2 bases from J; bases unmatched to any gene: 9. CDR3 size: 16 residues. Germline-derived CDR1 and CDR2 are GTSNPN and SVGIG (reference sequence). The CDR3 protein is CAWRGGSGGKQETQYF. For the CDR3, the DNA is TGTGCCTGGAGGGGGGGTAGCGGGGGGAAGCAAGAGACCCAGTACTTC.

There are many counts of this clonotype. The CDR3 loop reads CASSLRTSGREYF. The CDR3 coding sequence is TGCGCCAGCAGCTTGAGGACTAGCGGAAGGGAATACTTC. This chain uses TRBV5-1 with TRBJ2-5, with 10 bases identical to TRBD2. The germline gives CDR1 SGHRS, CDR2 YFSETQ. The CDR3 consists of 13 residues. J lost 14 bases, V lost 1 base, and 8 bases had no gene match. Looking up the rest from reference TRBV5-1 and TRBJ2-5 gives the full variable domain: KAGVTQTPRYLIKTRGQQVTLSCSPISGHRSVSWYQQTPGQGLQFLFEYFSETQRNKGNFPGRFSGRQFSNSRSEMNVSTLELGDSALYLCASSLRTSGREYFGPGTRLLVL.

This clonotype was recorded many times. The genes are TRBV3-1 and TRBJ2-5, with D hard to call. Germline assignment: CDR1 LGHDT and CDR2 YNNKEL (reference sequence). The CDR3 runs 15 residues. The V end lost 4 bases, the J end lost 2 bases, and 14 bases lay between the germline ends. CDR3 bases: TGTGCCAGCAGCCTTTATGAGGACGAACAAGAGACCCAGTACTTC. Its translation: CASSLYEDEQETQYF.

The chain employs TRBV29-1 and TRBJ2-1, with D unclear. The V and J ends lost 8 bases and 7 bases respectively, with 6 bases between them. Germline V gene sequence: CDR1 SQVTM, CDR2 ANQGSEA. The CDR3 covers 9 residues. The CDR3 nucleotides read TGCAGCTTAAGGAATGAGCAGTTCTTC. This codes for CSLRNEQFF.

CDR3 DNA: TGTGCCAGCAGTTACAACAGGACAGATACGCAGTATTTT. Protein product: CASSYNRTDTQYF. This sequence joins TRBV6-4 and TRBJ2-3; D might be TRBD1 (5 bases). The CDR3 is made up of 13 amino acids. Trimming pared 5 bases from V and 3 bases from J, leaving 9 bases between. Germline loops: CDR1 MRHNA, CDR2 SNTAGT.

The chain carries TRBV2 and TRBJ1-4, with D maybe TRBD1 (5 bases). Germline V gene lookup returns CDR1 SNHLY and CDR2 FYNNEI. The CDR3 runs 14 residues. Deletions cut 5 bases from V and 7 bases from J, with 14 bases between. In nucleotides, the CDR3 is TGTGCCAGCAGTCGGGGGGGGGGAGGTGAAAAACTGTTTTTT. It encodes CASSRGGGGEKLFF.

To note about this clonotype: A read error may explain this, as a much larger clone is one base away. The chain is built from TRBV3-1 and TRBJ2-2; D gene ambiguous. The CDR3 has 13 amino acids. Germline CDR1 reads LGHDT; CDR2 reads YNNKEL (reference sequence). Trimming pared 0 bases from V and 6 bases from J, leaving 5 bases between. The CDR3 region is CASSQDVAGELFF. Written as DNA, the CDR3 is TGTGCCAGCAGCCAAGACGTCGCCGGGGAGCTGTTTTTT.

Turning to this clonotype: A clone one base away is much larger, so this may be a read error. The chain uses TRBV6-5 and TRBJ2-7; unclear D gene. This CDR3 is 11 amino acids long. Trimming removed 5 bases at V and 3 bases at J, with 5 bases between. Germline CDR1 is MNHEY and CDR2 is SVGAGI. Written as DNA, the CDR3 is TGTGCCAGCAGTCCCGTCTACGAGCAGTACTTC. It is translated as CASSPVYEQYF.

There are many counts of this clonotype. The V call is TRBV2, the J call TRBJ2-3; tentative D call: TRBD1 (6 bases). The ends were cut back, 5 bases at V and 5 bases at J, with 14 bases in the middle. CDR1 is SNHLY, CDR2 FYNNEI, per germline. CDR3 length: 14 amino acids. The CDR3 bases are TGTGCCAGCAGTCCCGCAGGGGCAGGAGATACGCAGTATTTT. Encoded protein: CASSPAGAGDTQYF.